This T cell receptor beta chain stems from a study of blood T cell repertoires in COVID-19. Study as a whole: The origin of the acute and convalescent COVID-19 samples was the United States, Italy and Spain.

Only in-frame clones appear in the TCRdb table, and some are missing; sequencing was by immunoSEQ multiplex PCR. The table has over 250,000 clones, around 90% seen once. Germline loops: CDR1 MNHEY, CDR2 SMNVEV (reference sequence). J lost 4 bases, V lost 2 bases, and 6 bases had no gene match. The CDR3 totals 16 residues. The sequenced material came from peripheral blood. The genes are TRBV27 and TRBJ2-3; 10 positions match TRBD1. The source of this sequence is a woman in her seventies with COVID-19, enrolled during active disease. The CDR3 region is CASSLPRQGAADTQYF. CDR3 sequence (DNA): TGTGCCAGCAGTTTACCCCGACAGGGGGCGGCAGATACGCAGTATTTT.